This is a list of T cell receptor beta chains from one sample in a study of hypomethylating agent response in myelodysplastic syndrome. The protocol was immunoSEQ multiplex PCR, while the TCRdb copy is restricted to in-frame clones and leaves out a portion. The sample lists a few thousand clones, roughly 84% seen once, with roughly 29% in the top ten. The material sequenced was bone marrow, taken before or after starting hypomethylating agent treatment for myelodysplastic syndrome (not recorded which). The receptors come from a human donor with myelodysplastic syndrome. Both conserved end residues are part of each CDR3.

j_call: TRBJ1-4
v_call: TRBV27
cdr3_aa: CASSTDNQGKLFF

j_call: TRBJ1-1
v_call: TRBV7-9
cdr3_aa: CSVDMNTEAFF

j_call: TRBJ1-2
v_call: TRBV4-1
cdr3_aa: CASSIRQNRKTYGYTF

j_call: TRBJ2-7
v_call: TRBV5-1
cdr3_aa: CASSSPNIEVPYEQYF

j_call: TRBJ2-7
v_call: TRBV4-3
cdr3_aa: CASSQEWGTGYDEQYF

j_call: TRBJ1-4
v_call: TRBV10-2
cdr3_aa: CASRRGSGQNEKLFF

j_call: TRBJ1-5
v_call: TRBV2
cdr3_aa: CASSEQGFGQPQHF

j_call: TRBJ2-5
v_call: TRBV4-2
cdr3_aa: CASSQDLGQETQYF

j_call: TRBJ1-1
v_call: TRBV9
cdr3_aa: CASSVGGSALGAFF

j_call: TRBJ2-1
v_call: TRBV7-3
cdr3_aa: CASSSDGGTFYNEQFF

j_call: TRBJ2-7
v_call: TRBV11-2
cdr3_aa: CASSFLGGTGDNEQYF

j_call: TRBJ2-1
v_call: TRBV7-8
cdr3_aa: CASSPVPTSGGERQFF

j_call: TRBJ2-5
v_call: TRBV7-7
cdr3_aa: CASSLGGGDWETQYF

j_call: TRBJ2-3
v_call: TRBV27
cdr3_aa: CASSHLYYDTQYF

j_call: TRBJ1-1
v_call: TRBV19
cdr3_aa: CASRPDQGTEAFF

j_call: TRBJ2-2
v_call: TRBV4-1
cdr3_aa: CASSQVRPGELFF

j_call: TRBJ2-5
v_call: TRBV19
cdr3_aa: CASSAGGRETQYF

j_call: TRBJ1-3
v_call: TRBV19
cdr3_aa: CASTSKLGQGGGNTIYF

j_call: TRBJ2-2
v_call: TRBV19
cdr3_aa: CASRRGVTGELFF

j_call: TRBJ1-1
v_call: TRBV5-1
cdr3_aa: CASSYRQFEAFF

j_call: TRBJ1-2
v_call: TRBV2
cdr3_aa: CASSNGPTGYGYTF

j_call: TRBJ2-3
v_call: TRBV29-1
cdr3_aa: CSVGAETDTQYF

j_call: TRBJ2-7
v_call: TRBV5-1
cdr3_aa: CASSLDTPYEQYF

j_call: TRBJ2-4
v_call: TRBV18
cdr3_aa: CASSPTGQNIQYF

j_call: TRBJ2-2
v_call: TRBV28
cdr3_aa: CASRKTGELFF

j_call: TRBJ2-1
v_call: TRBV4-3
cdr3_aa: CASSQDLGTSGRHEQFF

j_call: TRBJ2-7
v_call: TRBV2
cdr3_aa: CASQLAGEQYF

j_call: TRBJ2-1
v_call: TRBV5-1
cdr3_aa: CASSLNLEQFF

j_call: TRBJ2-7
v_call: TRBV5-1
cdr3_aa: CASSLGSGVQHEQYF

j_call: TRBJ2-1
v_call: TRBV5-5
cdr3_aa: CASSLDPTSGRDEQFF

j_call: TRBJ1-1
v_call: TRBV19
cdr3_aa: CASMRTGNTEAFF

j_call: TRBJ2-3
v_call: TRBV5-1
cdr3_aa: CASSTSGGAGTDTQYF

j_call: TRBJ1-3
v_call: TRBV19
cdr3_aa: CASRWVAGNTIYF

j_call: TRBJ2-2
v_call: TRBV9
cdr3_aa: CASSVVENTGELFF

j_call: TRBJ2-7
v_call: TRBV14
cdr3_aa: CASSQASGGFYEQYF

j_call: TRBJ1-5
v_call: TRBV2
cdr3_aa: CASQTGTGQPQHF

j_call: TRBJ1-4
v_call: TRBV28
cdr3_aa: CASSVGGGPVGLFF

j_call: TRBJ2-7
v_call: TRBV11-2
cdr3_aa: CASSLGHSYEQYF

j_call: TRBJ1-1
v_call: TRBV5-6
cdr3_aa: CASSSGQANTEAFF

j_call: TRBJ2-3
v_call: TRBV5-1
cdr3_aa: CASSFYAGASTDTQYF

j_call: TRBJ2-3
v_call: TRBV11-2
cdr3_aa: CASSASGWSTDTQYF

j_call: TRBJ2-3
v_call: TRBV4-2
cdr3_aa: CASSQAFGLGAVDTQYF

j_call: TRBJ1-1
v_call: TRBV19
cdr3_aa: CASSIEGVNTEAFF

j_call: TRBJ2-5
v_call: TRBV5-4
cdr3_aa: CATRSGHAWEQYF

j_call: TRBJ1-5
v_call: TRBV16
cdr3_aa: CASSREDRGYQPQHF

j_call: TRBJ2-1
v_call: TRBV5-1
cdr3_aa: CASSLVVQGTYDEQFF

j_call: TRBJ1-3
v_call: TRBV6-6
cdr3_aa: CATSPDSGNTIYF

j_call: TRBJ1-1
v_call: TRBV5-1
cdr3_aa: CASSQGANTEAFF

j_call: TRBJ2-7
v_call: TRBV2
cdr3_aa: CASNFRGGYEQYF

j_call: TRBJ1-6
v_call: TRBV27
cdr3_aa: CASSSTGNYNSPLHF

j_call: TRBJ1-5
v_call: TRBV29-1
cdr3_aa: CSVRTGGNQPQHF

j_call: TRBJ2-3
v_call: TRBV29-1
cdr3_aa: CSVEDPLRGTDTQYF

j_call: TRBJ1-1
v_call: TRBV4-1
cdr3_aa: CASSQDSQEAFF

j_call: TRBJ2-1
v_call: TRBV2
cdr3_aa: CASSEQRGGDNEQFF

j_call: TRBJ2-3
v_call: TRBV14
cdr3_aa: CASSLFTDTQYF

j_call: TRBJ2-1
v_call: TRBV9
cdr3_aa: CASSVAKSGSGINEQFF

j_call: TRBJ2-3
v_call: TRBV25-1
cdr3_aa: CASSEAGTGSADTQYF

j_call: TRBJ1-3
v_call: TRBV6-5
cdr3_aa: CASSPNLGAGNTIYF